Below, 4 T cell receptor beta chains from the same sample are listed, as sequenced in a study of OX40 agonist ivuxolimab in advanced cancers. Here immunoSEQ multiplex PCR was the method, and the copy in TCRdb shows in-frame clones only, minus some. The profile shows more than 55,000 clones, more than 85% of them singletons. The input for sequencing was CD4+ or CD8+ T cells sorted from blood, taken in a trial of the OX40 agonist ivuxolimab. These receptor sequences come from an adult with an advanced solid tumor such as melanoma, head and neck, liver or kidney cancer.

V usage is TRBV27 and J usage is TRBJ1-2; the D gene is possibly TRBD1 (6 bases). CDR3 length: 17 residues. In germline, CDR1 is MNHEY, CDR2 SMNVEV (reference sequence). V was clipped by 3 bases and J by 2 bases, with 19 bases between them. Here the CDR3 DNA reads TGTGCCAGCAGTTTGAGTAGGGGGGACAAGGGCAACTATGGCTACACCTTC. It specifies CASSLSRGDKGNYGYTF.

The CDR3 here is CASSQGGSNQPQHF. CDR3 sequence (DNA): TGTGCCAGCAGCCAAGGAGGTAGCAATCAGCCCCAGCATTTT. The J gene is TRBJ1-5, the V gene TRBV14, with D unclear. The CDR3 length is 14 residues. The germline CDR1 and CDR2 sequences are SGHDN and FVKESK. V lost 1 base and J lost 0, with 4 bases in between.

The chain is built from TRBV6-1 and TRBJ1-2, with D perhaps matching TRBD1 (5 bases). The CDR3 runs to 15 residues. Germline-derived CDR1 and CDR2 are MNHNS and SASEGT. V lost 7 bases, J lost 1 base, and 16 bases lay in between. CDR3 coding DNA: TGTGCCAGCATCAGGGAAAGGATCCTTAACTATGGCTACACCTTC. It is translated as CASIRERILNYGYTF.

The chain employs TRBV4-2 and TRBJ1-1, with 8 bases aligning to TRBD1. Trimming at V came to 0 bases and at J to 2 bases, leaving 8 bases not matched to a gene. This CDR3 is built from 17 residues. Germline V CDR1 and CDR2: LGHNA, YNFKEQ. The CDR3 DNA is TGTGCCAGCAGCCAAGAACAGGGGGTCTCCGTTAACACTGAAGCTTTCTTT. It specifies CASSQEQGVSVNTEAFF.